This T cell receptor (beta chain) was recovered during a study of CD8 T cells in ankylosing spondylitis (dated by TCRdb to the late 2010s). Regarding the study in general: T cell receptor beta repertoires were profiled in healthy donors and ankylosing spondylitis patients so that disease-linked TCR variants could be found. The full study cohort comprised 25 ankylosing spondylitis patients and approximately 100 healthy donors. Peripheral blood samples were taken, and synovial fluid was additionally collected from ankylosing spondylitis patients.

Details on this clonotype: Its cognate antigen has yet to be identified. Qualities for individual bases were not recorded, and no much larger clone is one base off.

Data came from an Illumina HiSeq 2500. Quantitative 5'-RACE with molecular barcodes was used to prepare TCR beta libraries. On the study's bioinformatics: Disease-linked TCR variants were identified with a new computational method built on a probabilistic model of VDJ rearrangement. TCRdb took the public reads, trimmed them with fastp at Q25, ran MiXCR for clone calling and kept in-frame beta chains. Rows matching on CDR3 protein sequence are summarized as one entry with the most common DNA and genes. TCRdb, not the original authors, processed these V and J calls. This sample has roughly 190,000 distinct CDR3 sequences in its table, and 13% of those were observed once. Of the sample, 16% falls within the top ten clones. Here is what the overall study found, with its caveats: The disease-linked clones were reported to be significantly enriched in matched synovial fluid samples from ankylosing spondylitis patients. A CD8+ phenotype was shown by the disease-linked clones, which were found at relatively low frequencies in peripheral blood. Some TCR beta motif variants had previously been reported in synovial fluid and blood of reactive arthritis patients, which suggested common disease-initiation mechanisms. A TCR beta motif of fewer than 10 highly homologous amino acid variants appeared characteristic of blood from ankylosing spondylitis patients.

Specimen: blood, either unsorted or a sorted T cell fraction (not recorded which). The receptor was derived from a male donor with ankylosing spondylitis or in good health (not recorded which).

The DNA sequence follows: TGTGCCTCTGGGGGGGGGCTAGGATCACCCCTCCACTTT. It specifies CASGGGLGSPLHF. The V and J genes are TRBV27 and TRBJ1-6; possibly the D gene is TRBD1, per 6 matching bases. The CDR3, from cysteine to phenylalanine, totals 13 residues. Solely the CDR3 DNA is kept, with 39 bases framed from the first base. The trim is 11 bases for V and 10 bases for J, with a gap of 18 bases between the germline ends. From the germline V gene (reference sequence), CDR1 is MNHEY and CDR2 is SMNVEV.